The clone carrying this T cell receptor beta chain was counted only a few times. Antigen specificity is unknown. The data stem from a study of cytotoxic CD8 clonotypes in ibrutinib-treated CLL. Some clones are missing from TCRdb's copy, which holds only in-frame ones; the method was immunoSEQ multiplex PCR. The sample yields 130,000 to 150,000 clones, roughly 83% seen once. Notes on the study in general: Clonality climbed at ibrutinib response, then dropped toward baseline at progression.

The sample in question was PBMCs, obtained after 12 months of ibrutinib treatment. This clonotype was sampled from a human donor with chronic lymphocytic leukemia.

This chain's CDR3 is CASSQVDRDQYTF. In nucleotides, the CDR3 is TGTGCCAGCAGCCAAGTGGACAGGGACCAATACACCTTC. The chain couples TRBV14 to TRBJ1-2; 8 bases are a match to TRBD1. CDR3 length: 13 residues. V was pared by 1 base and J by 11 bases, with 6 bases of the junction left unmatched. Germline CDR1 and CDR2: SGHDN and FVKESK.